The clone carrying this T cell receptor beta chain turned up a few times. What it binds is not known. The data are from a study of spatial heterogeneity in lung cancer. Study-wide results and limits: For expanded intratumoral alpha and beta TCRs, counts tracked tumor mutation counts.

The sample's time point: sample taken at primary tumor resection. TCR cDNA molecules each carried a unique molecular identifier. TCRdb reanalysed the 5' RACE reads using MiXCR and keeps one entry per CDR3 protein. The sample comprises 18,000 or so distinct CDR3 sequences, roughly 7% of which are singletons, and roughly 20% rests with the top ten. V lost 1 base, J lost 3 bases, and 11 bases stayed unmatched. Germline values: CDR1 SGHDT, CDR2 YYEEEE. The CDR3 sequence is 17 residues long. The specimen comprised lung tumor tissue, sampled at surgery. The clonotype originates from a female donor with early-stage non-small cell lung cancer. The chain links TRBV5-6 to TRBJ2-5, with 8 bases that match TRBD2. The CDR3 region is CASSLPVAGIQKETQYF. The DNA for the CDR3 is TGTGCCAGCAGCTTGCCAGTAGCGGGGATTCAGAAAGAGACCCAGTACTTC.